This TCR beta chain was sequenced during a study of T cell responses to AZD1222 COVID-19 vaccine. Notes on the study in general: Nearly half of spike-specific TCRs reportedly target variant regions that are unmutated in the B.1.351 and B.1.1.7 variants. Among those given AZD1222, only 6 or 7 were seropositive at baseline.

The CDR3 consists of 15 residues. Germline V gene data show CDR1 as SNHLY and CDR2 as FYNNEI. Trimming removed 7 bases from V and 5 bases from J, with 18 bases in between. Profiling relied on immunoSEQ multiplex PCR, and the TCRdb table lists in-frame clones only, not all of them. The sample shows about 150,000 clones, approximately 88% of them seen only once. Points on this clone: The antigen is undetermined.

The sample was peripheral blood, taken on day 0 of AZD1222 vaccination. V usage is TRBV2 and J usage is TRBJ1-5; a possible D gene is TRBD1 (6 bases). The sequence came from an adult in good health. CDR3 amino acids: CASKVQGGGYQPQHF. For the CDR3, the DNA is TGTGCCAGCAAAGTTCAAGGGGGTGGGTATCAGCCCCAGCATTTT.